Below are 12 T cell receptor beta chains sequenced from a single sample in a study of naive and memory T cell subsets. Four PCR rounds used nested alpha and beta constant region primers plus the SP2 primer. Each CDR3 protein gets one entry after TCRdb re-called the 5' RACE reads with MiXCR. The table has around 56,000 distinct CDR3 sequences, 6% to 8% seen once. TCR cDNA received a 3' ligated oligonucleotide that carried a UMI. Receptor source: a female donor in good health.

The V gene is TRBV29-1, the J gene TRBJ2-6; the D is unclear. CDR1 and CDR2 (germline): SQVTM, ANQGSEA. The CDR3 contains 13 residues. V was cut by 4 bases and J by 0 bases, with 4 bases left in between. As DNA, the CDR3 is TGCAGCGTTGCGGGCTCTGGGGCCAACGTCCTGACTTTC. This codes for CSVAGSGANVLTF.

J is TRBJ2-5 and V is TRBV19; possible D gene TRBD2, 5 bases. The germline CDR1 and CDR2 sequences are LNHDA and SQIVND (reference sequence). The CDR3 spans 14 residues. Trimming left V 10 bases short and J 3 bases short, with 18 bases between. The CDR3, as DNA: TGTGCCACCGAACAACCCGGGGAAAAAGAGACCCAGTACTTC. Translating gives CATEQPGEKETQYF. Looking up the rest from reference TRBV19 and TRBJ2-5 gives the full variable domain: DGGITQSPKYLFRKEGQNVTLSCEQNLNHDAMYWYRQDPGQGLRLIYYSQIVNDFQKGDIAEGYSVSREKKESFPLTVTSAQKNPTAFYLCATEQPGEKETQYFGPGTRLLVL.

This clonotype showed up many times. J is TRBJ1-1 and V is TRBV12-3 or TRBV12-4; 7 positions match TRBD1. The junction had 22 bases not matched to a gene; V was cut back by 5 bases and J by 10 bases. The CDR3 contains 17 residues. The CDR3 DNA follows: TGTGCCAGCAGTCCCCCCCCGGACCGCGACAGGGAGGAGGCAGCTTTCTTT. Translated: CASSPPPDRDREEAAFF.

The rearrangement links TRBV7-3 to TRBJ2-3; D could derive from TRBD1 or TRBD2 (6 bases each). V was shortened by 5 bases and J by 4 bases, with 19 bases between the two germline ends. CDR1 and CDR2 (germline): SGHTA, FQGTGA. The CDR3 runs to 16 residues. CDR3 in DNA: TGTGCCAGCAGCCTCCCGGGGGACACCGGGGCAGATACGCAGTATTTT. It specifies CASSLPGDTGADTQYF. Full variable domain (outside the CDR3, taken from reference TRBV7-3 and TRBJ2-3): GAGVSQTPSNKVTEKGKYVELRCDPISGHTALYWYRQSLGQGPEFLIYFQGTGAADDSGLPNDRFFAVRPEGSVSTLKIQRTERGDSAVYLCASSLPGDTGADTQYFGPGTRLTVL.

This clonotype turned up a few times. The chain is built from TRBV6-5 and TRBJ1-4, with TRBD1 matching 9 bases. With V trimmed by 6 bases and J by 5 bases, 7 bases remained unmatched. The CDR3 spans 15 residues. Germline V lookup: CDR1 MNHEY, CDR2 SVGAGI. This CDR3 is CASRGSGTGNEKLFF. For the CDR3, the DNA is TGTGCCAGCAGAGGATCCGGGACAGGGAATGAAAAACTGTTTTTT.

The rearrangement uses TRBV5-6 and TRBJ2-2; D unclear. The germline V and J ends were trimmed by 0 bases and 0 bases, with 12 bases remaining between them. The CDR3 extends over 17 amino acids. CDR1 is SGHDT, CDR2 YYEEEE, per germline. DNA of the CDR3: TGTGCCAGCAGCTTGGTTATCTTACAGACGAACACCGGGGAGCTGTTTTTT. Its translation: CASSLVILQTNTGELFF.

This clonotype was observed many times. This chain links TRBV29-1 with TRBJ1-5; a weak D match, TRBD1 (5 bases). Germline values: CDR1 SQVTM, CDR2 ANQGSEA. This CDR3 contains 13 residues. V lost 4 bases, J lost 7 bases, and 14 bases lay in between. For the CDR3, the DNA is TGCAGCGTTGCGGAGACAGAAGGACAGCCCCAGCATTTT. This encodes CSVAETEGQPQHF. The variable domain in full, with the rest retrieved from reference TRBV29-1 and TRBJ1-5, is SAVISQKPSRDICQRGTSLTIQCQVDSQVTMMFWYRQQPGQSLTLIATANQGSEATYESGFVIDKFPISRPNLTFSTLTVSNMSPEDSSIYLCSVAETEGQPQHFGDGTRLSIL.

This clonotype was observed at least ten times. The V call is TRBV12-3 or TRBV12-4, the J call TRBJ1-2; no clear D. This CDR3 has 12 residues. Trimming stripped 5 bases from V and 5 bases from J, with 9 bases between. As DNA, the CDR3 is TGTGCCAGCAGTCTCTATAGGTATGGCTACACCTTC. Residues: CASSLYRYGYTF.

The chain has TRBV27 and TRBJ2-7; 7 bases fit TRBD1. The junction had 4 bases not matched to a gene; V was cut back by 4 bases and J by 4 bases. CDR3 size: 13 residues. CDR1 and CDR2 from the germline V gene are MNHEY and SMNVEV (reference sequence). For the CDR3, the DNA is TGTGCCAGCAGTTCCCCGGACAGGTACGAGCAGTACTTC. Its translation: CASSSPDRYEQYF.

Ten or more counts support this clonotype. The V gene is TRBV6-6, the J gene TRBJ1-1; perhaps TRBD1 as D (5 bases). Germline-derived CDR1 and CDR2 are MNHNY and SVGAGI (reference sequence). The V end lost 5 bases, the J end lost 5 bases, and 15 bases lay between the germline ends. This CDR3 comprises 14 residues. The CDR3 region is CASSPGPRGTEAFF. CDR3 sequence (DNA): TGTGCCAGCAGTCCGGGACCCCGAGGGACTGAAGCTTTCTTT.

This clonotype has at least ten counts. V is TRBV20-1 and J is TRBJ1-5; TRBD1 aligns across 8 bases. V lost 0 bases to trimming and J lost 4 bases; unmatched junction nucleotides: 11. Germline CDR1 is DFQATT and CDR2 is SNEGSKA (reference sequence). This CDR3 has 17 residues. The DNA for the CDR3 is TGCAGTGCTAGAGATAGTCGGGCAGGGGGCAGGAATCAGCCCCAGCATTTT. Translating it yields CSARDSRAGGRNQPQHF.

Ten or more counts support this clonotype. The chain employs TRBV18 and TRBJ1-2, with 8 nucleotides matching TRBD1. The CDR3 is 15 amino acids. The V gene end was trimmed by 6 bases and the J gene end by 0 bases; junction bases not matched to a gene: 6. CDR1 is KGHSH and CDR2 is LQKENI in the germline V gene. The CDR3 spells CASSLQGDTNYGYTF. CDR3 sequence (DNA): TGTGCCAGCTCCCTACAGGGGGACACTAACTATGGCTACACCTTC.